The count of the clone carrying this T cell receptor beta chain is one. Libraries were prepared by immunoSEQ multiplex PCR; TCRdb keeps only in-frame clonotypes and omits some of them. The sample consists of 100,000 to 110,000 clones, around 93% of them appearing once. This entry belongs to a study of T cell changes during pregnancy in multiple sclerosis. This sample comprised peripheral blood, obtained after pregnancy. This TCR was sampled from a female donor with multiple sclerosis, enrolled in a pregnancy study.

CDR3 coding DNA: TGCGCCAGCAGCACACAGACAGGGTGGGGCCAAGAGACCCAGTACTTC. Translated: CASSTQTGWGQETQYF. The rearrangement uses TRBV5-1 and TRBJ2-5; TRBD1 matches 7 bases. V lost 4 bases, J lost 1 base, and 10 bases stayed unmatched. The CDR3 covers 16 residues. Germline lookup yields CDR1 SGHRS and CDR2 YFSETQ.